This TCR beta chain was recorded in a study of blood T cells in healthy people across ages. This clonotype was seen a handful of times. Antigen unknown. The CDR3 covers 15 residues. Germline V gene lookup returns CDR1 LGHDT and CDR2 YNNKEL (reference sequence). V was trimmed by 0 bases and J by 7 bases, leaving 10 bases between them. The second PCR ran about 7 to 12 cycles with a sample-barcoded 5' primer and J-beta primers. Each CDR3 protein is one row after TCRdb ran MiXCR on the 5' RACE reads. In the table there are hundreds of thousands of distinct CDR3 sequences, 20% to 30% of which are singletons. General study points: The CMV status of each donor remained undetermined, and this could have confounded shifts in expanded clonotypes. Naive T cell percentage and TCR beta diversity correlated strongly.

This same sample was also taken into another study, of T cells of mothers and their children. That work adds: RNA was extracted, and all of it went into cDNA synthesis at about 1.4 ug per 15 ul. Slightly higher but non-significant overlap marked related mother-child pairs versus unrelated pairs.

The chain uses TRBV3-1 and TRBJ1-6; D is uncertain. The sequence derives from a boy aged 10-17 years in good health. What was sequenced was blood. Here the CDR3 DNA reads TGTGCCAGCAGCCAAGATGGCGGCAGAAATTCACCCCTCCACTTT. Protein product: CASSQDGGRNSPLHF.